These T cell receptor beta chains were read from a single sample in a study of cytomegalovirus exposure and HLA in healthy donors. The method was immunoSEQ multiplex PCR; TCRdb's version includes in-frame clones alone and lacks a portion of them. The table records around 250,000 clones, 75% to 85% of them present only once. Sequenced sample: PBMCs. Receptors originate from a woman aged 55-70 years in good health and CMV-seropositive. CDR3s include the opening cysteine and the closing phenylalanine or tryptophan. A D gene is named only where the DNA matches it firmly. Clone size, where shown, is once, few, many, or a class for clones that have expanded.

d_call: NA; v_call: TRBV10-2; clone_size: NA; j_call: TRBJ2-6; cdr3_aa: CATSSPGGSGANVLTF; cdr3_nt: TGCGCCACCTCTAGCCCAGGCGGTTCTGGGGCCAACGTCCTGACTTTC
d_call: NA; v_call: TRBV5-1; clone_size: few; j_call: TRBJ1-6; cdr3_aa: CASSLLTGANSPLHF; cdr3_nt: TGCGCCAGCAGCCTTTTGACAGGAGCAAATTCACCCCTCCACTTT
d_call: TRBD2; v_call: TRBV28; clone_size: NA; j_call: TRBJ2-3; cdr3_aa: CATGTSGNTDTQYF; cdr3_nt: TGTGCGACCGGGACTAGCGGTAACACAGATACGCAGTATTTT
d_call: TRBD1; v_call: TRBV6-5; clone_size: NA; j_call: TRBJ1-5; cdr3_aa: CASSYRGPAGNQPQHF; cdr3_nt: TGTGCCAGCAGTTACAGGGGGCCGGCTGGCAATCAGCCCCAGCATTTT
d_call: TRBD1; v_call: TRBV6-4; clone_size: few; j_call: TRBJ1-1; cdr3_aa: CASSDTDRGTEAFF; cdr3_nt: TGTGCCAGCAGTGACACCGACAGGGGGACTGAAGCTTTCTTT
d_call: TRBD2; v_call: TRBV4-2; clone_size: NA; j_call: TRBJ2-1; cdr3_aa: CASSQDRNSGRAQFF; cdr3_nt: TGTGCCAGCAGCCAAGATCGGAATAGCGGGAGGGCCCAGTTCTTC
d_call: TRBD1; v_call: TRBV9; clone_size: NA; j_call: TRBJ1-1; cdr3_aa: CASSSGQKAFF; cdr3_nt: TGTGCCAGCAGTTCGGGACAGAAAGCTTTCTTT
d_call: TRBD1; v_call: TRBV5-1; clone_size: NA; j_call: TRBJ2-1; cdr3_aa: CASSFGQGTYNEQFF; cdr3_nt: TGCGCCAGCAGCTTCGGACAGGGGACCTACAATGAGCAGTTCTTC
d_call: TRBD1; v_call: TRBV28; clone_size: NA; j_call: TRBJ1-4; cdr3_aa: CASRPDRGPLEKLFF; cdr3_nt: TGTGCCAGCAGACCGGACAGGGGGCCACTTGAAAAACTGTTTTTT
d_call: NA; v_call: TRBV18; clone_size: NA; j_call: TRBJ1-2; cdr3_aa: CASSPDRNYGYTF; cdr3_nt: TGTGCCAGCTCACCCGACAGGAACTATGGCTACACCTTC
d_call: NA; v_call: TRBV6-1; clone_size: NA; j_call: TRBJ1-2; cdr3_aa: CASSEEYEGVGYGYTF; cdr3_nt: TGTGCCAGCAGTGAGGAGTACGAGGGGGTAGGGTATGGCTACACCTTC
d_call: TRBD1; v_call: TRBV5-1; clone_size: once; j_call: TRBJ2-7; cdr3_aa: CASSLGSGQYDLATIYEQYF; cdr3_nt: TGCGCCAGCAGCTTGGGGTCGGGACAGTATGACCTGGCGACAATTTACGAGCAGTACTTC
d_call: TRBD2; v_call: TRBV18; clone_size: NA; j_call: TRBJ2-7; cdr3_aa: CASSPGLAGAGEQYF; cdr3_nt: TGTGCCAGCTCACCAGGTTTAGCGGGAGCGGGCGAGCAGTACTTC
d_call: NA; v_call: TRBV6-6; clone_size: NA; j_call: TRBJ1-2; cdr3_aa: CASTDTYGYTF; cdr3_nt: TGTGCCAGCACCGACACCTATGGCTACACCTTC
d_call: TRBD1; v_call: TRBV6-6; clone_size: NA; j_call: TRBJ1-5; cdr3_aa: CASSSGTASNQPQHF; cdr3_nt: TGTGCCAGCAGCTCCGGGACAGCTAGCAATCAGCCCCAGCATTTT
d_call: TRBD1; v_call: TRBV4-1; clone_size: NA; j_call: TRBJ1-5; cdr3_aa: CASSQDIGGVPQHF; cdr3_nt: TGCGCCAGCAGCCAAGATATAGGGGGCGTGCCCCAGCATTTT
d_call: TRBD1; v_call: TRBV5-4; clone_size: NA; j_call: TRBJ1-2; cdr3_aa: CASRHQGVWDYGYTF; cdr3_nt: TGTGCCAGCAGACATCAGGGGGTTTGGGACTATGGCTACACCTTC
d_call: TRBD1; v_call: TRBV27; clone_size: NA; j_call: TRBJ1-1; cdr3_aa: CASSSLTGRAFF; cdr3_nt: TGTGCCAGCAGTTCACTGACAGGGCGAGCTTTCTTT
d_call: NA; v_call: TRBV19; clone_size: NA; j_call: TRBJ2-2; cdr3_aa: CASSGGTFLNTGELFF; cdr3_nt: TGTGCCAGTAGTGGGGGGACTTTCCTAAACACCGGGGAGCTGTTTTTT
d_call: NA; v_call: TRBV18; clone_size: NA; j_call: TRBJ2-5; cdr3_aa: CASSPRAPRGETQYF; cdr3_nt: TGTGCCAGCTCACCACGGGCCCCTCGTGGAGAGACCCAGTACTTC